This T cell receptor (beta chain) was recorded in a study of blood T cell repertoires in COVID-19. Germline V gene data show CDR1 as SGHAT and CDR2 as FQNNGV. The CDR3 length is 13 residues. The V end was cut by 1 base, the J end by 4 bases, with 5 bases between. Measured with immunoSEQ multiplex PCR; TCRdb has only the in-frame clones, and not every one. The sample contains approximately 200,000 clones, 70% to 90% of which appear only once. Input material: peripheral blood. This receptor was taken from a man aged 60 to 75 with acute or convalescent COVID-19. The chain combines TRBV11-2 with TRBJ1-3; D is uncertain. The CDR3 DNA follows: TGTGCCAGCAGCTTAGTGGGCGGAAACACCATATATTTT. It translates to CASSLVGGNTIYF. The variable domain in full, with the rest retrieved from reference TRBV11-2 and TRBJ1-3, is EAGVAQSPRYKIIEKRQSVAFWCNPISGHATLYWYQQILGQGPKLLIQFQNNGVVDDSQLPKDRFSAERLKGVDSTLKIQPAKLEDSAVYLCASSLVGGNTIYFGEGSWLTVV.